Below are 6 T cell receptor beta chains sequenced from a single sample in a study of T cell changes during pregnancy in multiple sclerosis. TCRdb's copy holds only in-frame clones and misses some; the assay was immunoSEQ multiplex PCR. The table has about 59,000 clones, roughly 94% seen once. The specimen was CD8+ T cells from peripheral blood mononuclear cells, collected after pregnancy. Receptors were obtained from a female donor with multiple sclerosis, enrolled in a pregnancy study.

This clone occurred once. The J gene is TRBJ2-3, the V gene TRBV2; TRBD2 agrees at 14 bases. CDR1 is SNHLY, CDR2 FYNNEI, per germline. V dropped 6 bases and J dropped 5; count of bases not matched to a gene: 4. The CDR3 is 15 amino acids. CDR3 loop: CASSPGLAGGDTQYF. The DNA for the CDR3 is TGTGCCAGCAGCCCTGGACTAGCGGGAGGAGATACGCAGTATTTT.

The chain is built from TRBV5-6 and TRBJ2-3, with a tentative D call TRBD1 (5 bases). CDR3 size: 15 residues. Germline-derived CDR1 and CDR2 are SGHDT and YYEEEE. V lost 4 bases and J 3 bases, leaving 15 bases between the germline ends. The CDR3 DNA is TGTGCCAGCAGCAAAGGGGCCGAGTGGACAGATACGCAGTATTTT. This encodes CASSKGAEWTDTQYF.

This clone was counted a few times. V gene TRBV13 combines with J gene TRBJ1-2, with unresolved D. Germline CDR1 reads PRHDT; CDR2 reads FYEKMQ (reference sequence). The CDR3 runs 12 residues. The V and J ends lost 8 bases and 7 bases respectively, with 14 bases between them. The CDR3 spells CASRDGRGGYTF. In nucleotides, the CDR3 is TGTGCCAGCCGCGATGGTAGAGGTGGCTACACCTTC.

This chain connects TRBV6-5 to TRBJ2-1, with no clear D. The germline V gene encodes CDR1 MNHEY and CDR2 SVGAGI. V lost 4 bases and J lost 0, with 13 bases in between. The CDR3 sequence is 16 residues long. The CDR3 is CASSFRGGYSYNEQFF. The CDR3 region has the DNA TGTGCCAGCAGTTTTCGTGGCGGCTACTCCTACAATGAGCAGTTCTTC.

The chain joins TRBV10-1 to TRBJ2-7; possibly TRBD1 for D (6 bases). CDR3 length: 13 residues. Germline CDR1 WNHNN, CDR2 SYGVQD (reference sequence). Trimming stripped 11 bases from V and 4 bases from J, with 18 bases between. The CDR3 region is CAFPGHKGYEQYF. The CDR3, as DNA: TGCGCCTTCCCGGGACACAAAGGGTACGAGCAGTACTTC.

This sequence joins TRBV11-2 and TRBJ2-1; 8 nucleotides match TRBD2. This CDR3 has 17 amino acids. Germline CDR1 SGHAT, CDR2 FQNNGV. With 1 base clipped from V and 5 bases from J, the junction kept 10 bases outside the gene matches. The CDR3 is CASSLGGGGLVDNEQFF. In nucleotides, the CDR3 is TGTGCCAGCAGCTTAGGAGGCGGGGGACTAGTCGACAATGAGCAGTTCTTC.